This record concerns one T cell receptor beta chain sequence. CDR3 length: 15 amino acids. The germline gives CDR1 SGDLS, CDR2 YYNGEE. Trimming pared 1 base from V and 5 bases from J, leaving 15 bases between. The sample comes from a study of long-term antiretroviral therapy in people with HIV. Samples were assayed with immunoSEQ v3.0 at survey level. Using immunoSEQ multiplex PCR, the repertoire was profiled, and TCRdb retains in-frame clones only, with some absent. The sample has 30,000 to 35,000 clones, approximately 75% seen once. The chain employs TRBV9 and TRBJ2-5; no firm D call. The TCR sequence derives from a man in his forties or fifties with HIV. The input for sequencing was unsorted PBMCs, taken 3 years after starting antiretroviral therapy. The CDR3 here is CASSVLWSALETQYF. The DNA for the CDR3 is TGTGCCAGCAGCGTATTGTGGAGCGCACTCGAGACCCAGTACTTC.